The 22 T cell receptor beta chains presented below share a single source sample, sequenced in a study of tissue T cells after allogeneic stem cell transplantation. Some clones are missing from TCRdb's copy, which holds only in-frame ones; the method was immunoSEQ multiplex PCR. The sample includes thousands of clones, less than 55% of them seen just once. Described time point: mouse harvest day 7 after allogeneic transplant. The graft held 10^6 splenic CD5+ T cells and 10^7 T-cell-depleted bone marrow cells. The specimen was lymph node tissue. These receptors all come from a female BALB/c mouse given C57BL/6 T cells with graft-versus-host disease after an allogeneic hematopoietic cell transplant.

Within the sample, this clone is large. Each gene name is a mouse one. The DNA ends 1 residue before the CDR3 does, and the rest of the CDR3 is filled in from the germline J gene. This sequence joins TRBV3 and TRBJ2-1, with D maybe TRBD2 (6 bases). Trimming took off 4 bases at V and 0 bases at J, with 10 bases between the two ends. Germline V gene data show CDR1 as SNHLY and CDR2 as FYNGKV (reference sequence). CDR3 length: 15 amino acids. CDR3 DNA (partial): TGTGCCAGCAGCTCGAACTGGGTTAACTATGCTGAGCAGTTC. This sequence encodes CASSSNWVNYAEQF. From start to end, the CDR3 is CASSSNWVNYAEQFF.

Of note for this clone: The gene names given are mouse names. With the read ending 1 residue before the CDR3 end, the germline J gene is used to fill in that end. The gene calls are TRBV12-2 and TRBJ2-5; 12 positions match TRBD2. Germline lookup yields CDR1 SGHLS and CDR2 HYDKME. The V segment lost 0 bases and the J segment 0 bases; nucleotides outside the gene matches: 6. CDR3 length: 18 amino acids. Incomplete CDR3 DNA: TGTGCCAGCTCTCTCCCGGACTGGGGGGGTTTTAACCAAGACACCCAGTAC. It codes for CASSLPDWGGFNQDTQY. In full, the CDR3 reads CASSLPDWGGFNQDTQYF.

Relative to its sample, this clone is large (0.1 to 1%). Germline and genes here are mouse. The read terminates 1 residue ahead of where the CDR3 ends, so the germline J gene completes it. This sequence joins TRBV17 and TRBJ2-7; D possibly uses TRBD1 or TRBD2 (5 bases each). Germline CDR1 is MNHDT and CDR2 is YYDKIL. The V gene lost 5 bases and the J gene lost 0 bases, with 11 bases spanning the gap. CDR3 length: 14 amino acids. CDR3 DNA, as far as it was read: TGTGCTAGCAGTGGGGGAGACAGCTCCTATGAACAGTAC. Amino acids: CASSGGDSSYEQY. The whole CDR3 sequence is CASSGGDSSYEQYF.

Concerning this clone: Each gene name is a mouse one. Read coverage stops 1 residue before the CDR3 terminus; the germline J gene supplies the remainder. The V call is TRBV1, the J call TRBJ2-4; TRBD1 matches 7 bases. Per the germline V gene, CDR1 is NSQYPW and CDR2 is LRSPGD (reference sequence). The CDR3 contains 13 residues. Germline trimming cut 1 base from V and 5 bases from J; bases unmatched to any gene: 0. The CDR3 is CTCSAGDRNTLYF. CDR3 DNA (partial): TGCACCTGCAGTGCAGGGGACAGAAACACCTTGTAC. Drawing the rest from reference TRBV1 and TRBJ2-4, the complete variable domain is VTLLEQNPRWRLVPRGQAVNLRCILKNSQYPWMSWYQQDLQKQLQWLFTLRSPGDKEVKSLPGADYLATRVTDTELRLQVANMSQGRTLYCTCSAGDRNTLYFGAGTRLSVL.

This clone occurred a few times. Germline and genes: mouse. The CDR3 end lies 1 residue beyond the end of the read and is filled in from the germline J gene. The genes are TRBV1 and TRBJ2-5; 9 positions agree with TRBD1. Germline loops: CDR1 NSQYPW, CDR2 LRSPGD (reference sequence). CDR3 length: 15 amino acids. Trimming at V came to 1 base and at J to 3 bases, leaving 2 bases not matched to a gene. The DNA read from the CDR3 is TGCACCTGCAGTGCAGTGACAGGGGGTCAAGACACCCAGTAC. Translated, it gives CTCSAVTGGQDTQY. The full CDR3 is CTCSAVTGGQDTQYF.

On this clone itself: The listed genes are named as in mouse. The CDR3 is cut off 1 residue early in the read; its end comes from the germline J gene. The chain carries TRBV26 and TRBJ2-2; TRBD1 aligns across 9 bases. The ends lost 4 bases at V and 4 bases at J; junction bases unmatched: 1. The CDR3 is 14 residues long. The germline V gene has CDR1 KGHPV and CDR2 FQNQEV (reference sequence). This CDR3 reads CASSPTGGTGQLYF. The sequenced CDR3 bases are TGTGCCAGCAGTCCGACAGGGGGCACCGGGCAGCTCTAC.

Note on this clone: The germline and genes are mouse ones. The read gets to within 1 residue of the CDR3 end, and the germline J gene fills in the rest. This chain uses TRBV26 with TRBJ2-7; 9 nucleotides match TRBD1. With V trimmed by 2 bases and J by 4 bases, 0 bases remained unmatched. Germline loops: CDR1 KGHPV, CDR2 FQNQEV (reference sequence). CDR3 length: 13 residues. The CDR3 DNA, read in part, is TGTGCCAGCAGTCTGGGGACAGGGTATGAACAGTAC. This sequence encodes CASSLGTGYEQY. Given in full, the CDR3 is CASSLGTGYEQYF.

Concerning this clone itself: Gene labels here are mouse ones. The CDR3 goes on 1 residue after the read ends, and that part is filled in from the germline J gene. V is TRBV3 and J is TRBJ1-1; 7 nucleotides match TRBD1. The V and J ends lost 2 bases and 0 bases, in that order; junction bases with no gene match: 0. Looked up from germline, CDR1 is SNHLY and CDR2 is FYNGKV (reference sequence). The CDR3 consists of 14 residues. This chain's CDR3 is CASSLQGANTEVFF. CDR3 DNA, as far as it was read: TGTGCCAGCAGCTTACAGGGGGCAAACACAGAAGTCTTC.

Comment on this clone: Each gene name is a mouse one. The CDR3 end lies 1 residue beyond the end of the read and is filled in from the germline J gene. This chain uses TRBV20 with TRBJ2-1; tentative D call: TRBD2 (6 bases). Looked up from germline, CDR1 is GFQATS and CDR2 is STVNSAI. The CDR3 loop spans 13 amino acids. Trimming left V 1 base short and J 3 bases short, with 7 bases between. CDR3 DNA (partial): TGTGGTGCTAGGGGGGGGGTCTATGCTGAGCAGTTC. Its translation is CGARGGVYAEQF. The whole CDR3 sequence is CGARGGVYAEQFF.

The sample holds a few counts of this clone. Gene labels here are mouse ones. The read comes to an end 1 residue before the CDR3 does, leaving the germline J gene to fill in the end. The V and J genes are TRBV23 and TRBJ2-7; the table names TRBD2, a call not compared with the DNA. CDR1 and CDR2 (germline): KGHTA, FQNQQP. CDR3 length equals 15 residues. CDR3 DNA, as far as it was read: TGCTCCAGCAGTCCGCGACTGGGGAGCTCCTATGAACAGTAC. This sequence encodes CSSSPRLGSSYEQY. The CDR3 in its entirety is CSSSPRLGSSYEQYF.

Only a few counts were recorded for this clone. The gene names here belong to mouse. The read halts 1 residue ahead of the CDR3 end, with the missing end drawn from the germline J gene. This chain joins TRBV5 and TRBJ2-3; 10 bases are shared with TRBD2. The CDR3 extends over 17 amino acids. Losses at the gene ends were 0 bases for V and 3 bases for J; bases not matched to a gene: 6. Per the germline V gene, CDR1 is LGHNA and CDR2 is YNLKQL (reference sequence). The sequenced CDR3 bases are TGTGCCAGCAGCCAAGATAGACTGGGGGGCTTGGCAGAAACGCTGTAT. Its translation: CASSQDRLGGLAETLY. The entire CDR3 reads CASSQDRLGGLAETLYF.

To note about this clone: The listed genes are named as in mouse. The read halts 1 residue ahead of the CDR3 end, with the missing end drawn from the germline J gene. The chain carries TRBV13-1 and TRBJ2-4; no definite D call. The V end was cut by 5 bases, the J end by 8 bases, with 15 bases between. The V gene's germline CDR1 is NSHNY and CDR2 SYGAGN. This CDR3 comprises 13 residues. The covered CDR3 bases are TGTGCCAGCAGCCCCGGCGGGGAGCGCACCTTGTAC. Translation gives CASSPGGERTLY. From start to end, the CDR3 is CASSPGGERTLYF.

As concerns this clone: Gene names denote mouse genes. CDR3 protein: CASSFTRNERLFF. The sequenced CDR3 bases are TGTGCCAGCAGTTTTACGCGCAACGAAAGATTATTT. The chain is built from TRBV15 and TRBJ1-4; D remains ambiguous. The CDR3 extends 1 residue past the end of the read, so its final part is completed from the germline J gene. V lost 3 bases and J lost 4, with 6 bases in between. The CDR3 spans 13 residues. Germline CDR1 SGHND, CDR2 FRSKSL.

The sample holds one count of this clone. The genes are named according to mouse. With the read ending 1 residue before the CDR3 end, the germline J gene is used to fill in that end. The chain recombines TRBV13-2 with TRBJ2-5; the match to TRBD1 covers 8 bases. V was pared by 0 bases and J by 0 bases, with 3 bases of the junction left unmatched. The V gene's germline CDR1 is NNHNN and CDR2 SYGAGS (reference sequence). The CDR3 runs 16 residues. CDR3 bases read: TGTGCCAGCGGTGATGCAGGGGGCGAGAACCAAGACACCCAGTAC. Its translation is CASGDAGGENQDTQY. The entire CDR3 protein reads CASGDAGGENQDTQYF.

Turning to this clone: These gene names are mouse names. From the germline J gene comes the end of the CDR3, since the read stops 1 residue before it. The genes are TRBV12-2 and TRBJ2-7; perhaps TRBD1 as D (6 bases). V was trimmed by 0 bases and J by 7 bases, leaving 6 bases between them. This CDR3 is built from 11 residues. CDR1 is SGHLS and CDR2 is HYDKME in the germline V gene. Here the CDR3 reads CASSLRGEQYF. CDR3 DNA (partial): TGTGCCAGCTCTCTCAGGGGGGAACAGTAC.

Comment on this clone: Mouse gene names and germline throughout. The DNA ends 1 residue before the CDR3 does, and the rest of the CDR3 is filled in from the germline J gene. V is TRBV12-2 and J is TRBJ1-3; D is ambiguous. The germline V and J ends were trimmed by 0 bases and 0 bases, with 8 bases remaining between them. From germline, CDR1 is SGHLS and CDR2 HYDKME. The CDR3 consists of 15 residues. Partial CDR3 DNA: TGTGCCAGCTCTCTCGAGTCAAATTCTGGAAATACGCTCTAT. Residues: CASSLESNSGNTLY. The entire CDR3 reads CASSLESNSGNTLYF. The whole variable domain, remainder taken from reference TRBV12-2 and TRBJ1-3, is NSGVVQSPRYIIKGKGERSILKCIPISGHLSVAWYQQTQGQELKFFIQHYDKMERDKGNLPSRFSVQQFDDYHSEMNMSALELEDSAVYFCASSLESNSGNTLYFGEGSRLIVV.

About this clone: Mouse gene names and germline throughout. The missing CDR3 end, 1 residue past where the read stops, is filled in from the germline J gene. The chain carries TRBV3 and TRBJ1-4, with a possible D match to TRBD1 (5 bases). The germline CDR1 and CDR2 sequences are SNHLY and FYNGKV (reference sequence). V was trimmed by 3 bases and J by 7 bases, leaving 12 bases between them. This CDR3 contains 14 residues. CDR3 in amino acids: CASSLRGSGERLFF. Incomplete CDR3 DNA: TGTGCCAGCAGCTTGAGGGGTTCGGGCGAAAGATTATTT. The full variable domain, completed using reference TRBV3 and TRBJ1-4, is GPKVLQIPSHQIIDMGQMVTLNCDPVSNHLYFYWYKQILGQQMEFLVNFYNGKVMEKSKLFKDQFSVERPDGSYFTLKIQPTALEDSAVYFCASSLRGSGERLFFGHGTKLSVL.

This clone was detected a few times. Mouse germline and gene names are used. The sequenced part of the CDR3 DNA is TGTGCAAGCAGCTTAGACGGTGCAGAAACGCTGTAT. This translates into CASSLDGAETLY. The whole CDR3 region reads CASSLDGAETLYF. The gene calls are TRBV16 and TRBJ2-3; D not resolved. The read falls 1 residue short of the CDR3 end, and the missing part is taken from the germline J gene. Germline V gene lookup returns CDR1 SGHSA and CDR2 FRNQAP. The CDR3 is 13 amino acids. The V gene lost 0 bases and the J gene lost 1 base, with 2 bases spanning the gap.

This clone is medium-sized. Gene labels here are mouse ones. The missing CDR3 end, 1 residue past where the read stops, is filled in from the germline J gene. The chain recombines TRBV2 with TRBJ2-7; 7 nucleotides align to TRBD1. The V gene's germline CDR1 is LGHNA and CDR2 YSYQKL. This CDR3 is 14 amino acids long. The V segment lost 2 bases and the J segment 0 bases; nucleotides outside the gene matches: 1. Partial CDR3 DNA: TGTGCCAGCAGCCAAAGGGACAGCTCCTATGAACAGTAC. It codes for CASSQRDSSYEQY. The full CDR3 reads CASSQRDSSYEQYF.

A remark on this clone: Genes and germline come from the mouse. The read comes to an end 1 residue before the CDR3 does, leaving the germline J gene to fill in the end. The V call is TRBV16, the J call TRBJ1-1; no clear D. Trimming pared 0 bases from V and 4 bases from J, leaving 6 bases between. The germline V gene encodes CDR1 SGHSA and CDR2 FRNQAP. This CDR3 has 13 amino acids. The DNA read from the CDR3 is TGTGCAAGCAGCTTAGATCCCAGCACAGAAGTCTTC. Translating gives CASSLDPSTEVF. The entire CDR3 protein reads CASSLDPSTEVFF.

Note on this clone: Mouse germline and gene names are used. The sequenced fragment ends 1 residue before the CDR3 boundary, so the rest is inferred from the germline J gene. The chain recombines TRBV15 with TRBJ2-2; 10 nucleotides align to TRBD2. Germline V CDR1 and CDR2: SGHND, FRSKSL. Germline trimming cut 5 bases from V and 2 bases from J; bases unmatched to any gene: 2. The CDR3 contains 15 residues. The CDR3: CASSPDWGNTGQLYF. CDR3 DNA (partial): TGTGCCAGCAGTCCGGACTGGGGGAACACCGGGCAGCTCTAC.

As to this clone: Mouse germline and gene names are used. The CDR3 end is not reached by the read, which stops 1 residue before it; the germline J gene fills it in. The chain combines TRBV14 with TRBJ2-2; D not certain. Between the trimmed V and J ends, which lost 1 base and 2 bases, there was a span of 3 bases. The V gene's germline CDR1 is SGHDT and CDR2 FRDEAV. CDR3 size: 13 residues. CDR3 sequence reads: CASSFGNTGQLYF. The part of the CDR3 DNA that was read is TGTGCCAGCAGTTTCGGGAACACCGGGCAGCTCTAC.